This TCR beta chain originates from a study of breast tumors, draining lymph nodes, adjacent tissues. Germline values: CDR1 SGHKS, CDR2 YYEKEE (reference sequence). V was shortened by 5 bases and J by 3 bases, with 12 bases between the two germline ends. The CDR3 has 13 amino acids. TCRdb re-called the multiplex PCR reads through MiXCR, storing one row per CDR3 protein. The table has over 200,000 distinct CDR3 sequences, approximately 31% seen once; the top ten hold approximately 1.4%. Axillary draining lymph nodes of breast cancer patients supplied the node samples. Notes on the study in general: The data were judged consistent with most tumor T cells coming from lymph node and expanding in tumor. Luminal-like breast cancer showed significantly greater tumor-nontumor repertoire similarity than basal-like breast cancer did. Tumor TCR diversity was below lymph nodes but above nontumor tissue. Tumor T cell lymph node origin was a supported hypothesis, not proven.

This clonotype came up a few times. Its matching antigen is unknown. Just one base apart from a much larger clone, this may be a read error. The J gene is TRBJ2-7, the V gene TRBV5-5; D gene uncertain. This TCR came from a female donor with breast cancer. Some clones in this sample may be carry-over from other donors' samples. Source material: axillary lymph node tissue. This CDR3 reads CASRDGNFYEQYF. DNA of the CDR3: TGTGCCAGCAGAGACGGCAACTTCTACGAGCAGTACTTC.